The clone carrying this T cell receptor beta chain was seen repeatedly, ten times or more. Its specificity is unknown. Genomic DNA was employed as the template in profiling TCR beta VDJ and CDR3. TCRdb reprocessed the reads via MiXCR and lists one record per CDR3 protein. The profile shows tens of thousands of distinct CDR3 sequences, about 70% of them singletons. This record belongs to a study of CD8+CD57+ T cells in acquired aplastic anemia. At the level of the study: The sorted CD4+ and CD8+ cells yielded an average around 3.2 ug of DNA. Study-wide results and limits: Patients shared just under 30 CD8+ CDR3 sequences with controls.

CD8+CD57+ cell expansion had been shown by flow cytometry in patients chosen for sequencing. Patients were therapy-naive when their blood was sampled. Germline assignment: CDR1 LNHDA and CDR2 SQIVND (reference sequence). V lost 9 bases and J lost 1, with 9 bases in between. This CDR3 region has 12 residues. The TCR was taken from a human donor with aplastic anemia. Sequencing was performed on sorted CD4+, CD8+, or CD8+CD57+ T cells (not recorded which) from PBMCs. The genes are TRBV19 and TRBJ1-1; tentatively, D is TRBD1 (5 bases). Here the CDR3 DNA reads TGTGCCAGCCAACAGGAGAACACTGAAGCTTTCTTT. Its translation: CASQQENTEAFF.